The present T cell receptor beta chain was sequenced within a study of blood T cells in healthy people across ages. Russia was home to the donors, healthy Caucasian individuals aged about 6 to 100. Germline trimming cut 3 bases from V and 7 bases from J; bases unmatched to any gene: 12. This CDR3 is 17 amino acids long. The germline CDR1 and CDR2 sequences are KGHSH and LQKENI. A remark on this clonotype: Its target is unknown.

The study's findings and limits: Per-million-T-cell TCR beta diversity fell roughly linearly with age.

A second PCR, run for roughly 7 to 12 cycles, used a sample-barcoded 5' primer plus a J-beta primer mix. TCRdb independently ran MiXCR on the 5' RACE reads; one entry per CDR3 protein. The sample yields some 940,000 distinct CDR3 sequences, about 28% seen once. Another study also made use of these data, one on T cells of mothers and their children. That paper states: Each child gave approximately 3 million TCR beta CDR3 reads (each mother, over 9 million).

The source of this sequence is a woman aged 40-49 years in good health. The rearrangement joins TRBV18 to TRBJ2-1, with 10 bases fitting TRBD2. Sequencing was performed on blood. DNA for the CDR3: TGTGCCAGCTCACCGCCAAAGCTAGCGGGGGCCGCTAATGAGCAGTTCTTC. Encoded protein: CASSPPKLAGAANEQFF.